The present entry profiles one T cell receptor beta chain with its context. Its antigen is still unknown. The data derive from a study of vaccination and CD4 T cells after COVID-19. An Oncomine TCR Beta short-read assay was used to sequence the DNA from cultured CD4+ T cells. From the PCR reads, TCRdb called clonotypes with MiXCR, one entry per CDR3 protein. The sample has over 7,500 distinct CDR3 sequences; around a third are singletons. Stated treatment: approximately nine-day PBMC culture with coronavirus spike peptide pools or control peptides (ViraFEST assay). Ahead of the COVID-19 pandemic (2011-2018), the CD4+ T cells of the unexposed donor were collected. Germline CDR1 reads GTSNPN; CDR2 reads SVGIG (reference sequence). Trimming cost V 2 bases and J 5 bases, with 9 bases left between them. This CDR3 region has 12 residues.

The chain has TRBV30 and TRBJ2-5; D is perhaps TRBD2 (5 bases). The sequence derives from a human donor in good health. The sample consisted of CD4+ T cells from blood, cultured in vitro. CDR3 loop: CAWSRERETQYF. For the CDR3, the DNA is TGTGCCTGGAGTAGGGAGCGGGAGACCCAGTACTTC.